A single sample gave rise to the 16 T cell receptor beta chains below, sequenced in a study of technical replicates of blood from a few donors (TCRdb year 2017). Library creation used the immunoSEQ multiplex PCR assay. The table was pulled from immuneACCESS by TCRdb, which kept in-frame rearrangements only. Such tables lose some clones; where checked, under half of the loss comes from unresolved V genes, and the rest has no known cause. Recorded for this sample are 55,000 to 70,000 clones; around 88% of them occurred a single time. The ten largest clonotypes hold approximately 5.4% of the sample. The specimen sequenced was PBMCs. These receptors were taken from a human donor in good health. Some clones in this sample may be carry-over from other donors' samples.

J is TRBJ2-5 and V is TRBV5-6; TRBD1 is a possible D gene (5 bases). Between the trimmed V and J ends, which lost 9 bases and 2 bases, there was a span of 17 bases. The CDR3 is 14 residues long. CDR1 and CDR2 from the germline V gene are SGHDT and YYEEEE. For the CDR3, the DNA is TGTGCCACTCTTCGGGCAGGGCGACAAGAGACCCAGTACTTC. Translated: CATLRAGRQETQYF.

This clone occurred a few times. The chain employs TRBV7-9 and TRBJ1-6; 7 nucleotides line up with TRBD1. Losses at the gene ends were 8 bases for V and 2 bases for J; bases not matched to a gene: 6. In germline, CDR1 is SEHNR, CDR2 FQNEAQ (reference sequence). The CDR3 extends over 15 amino acids. This CDR3 is CASGAGGPYNSPLHF. In DNA form, the CDR3 reads TGTGCCAGCGGGGCAGGGGGTCCCTATAATTCACCCCTCCACTTT.

The J gene is TRBJ2-3, the V gene TRBV9; 10 bases map to TRBD2. The CDR3 spans 15 residues. With 3 bases clipped from V and 1 base from J, the junction kept 2 bases outside the gene matches. The germline CDR1 and CDR2 sequences are SGDLS and YYNGEE. This CDR3 is CASSAGTSGTDTQYF. The CDR3, as DNA: TGTGCCAGCAGCGCCGGGACTAGCGGCACAGATACGCAGTATTTT.

This chain uses TRBV19 with TRBJ2-7, with D possibly matching TRBD2 (6 bases). With 1 base removed from V and 5 bases from J, the gap between germline ends came to 12 bases. The length of the CDR3 is 14 residues. Germline V lookup: CDR1 LNHDA, CDR2 SQIVND (reference sequence). This chain's CDR3 is CASSIGGTLNEQYF. As DNA, the CDR3 is TGTGCCAGTAGTATAGGCGGGACCCTCAACGAGCAGTACTTC.

The V call is TRBV5-4, the J call TRBJ2-1, with D possibly being TRBD2 (5 bases). CDR1 SGHNT and CDR2 YYREEE come from the germline V gene (reference sequence). V lost 4 bases and J 4 bases, leaving 15 bases between the germline ends. The CDR3 contains 15 residues. CDR3: CASSNGLLDYNEQFF. DNA of the CDR3: TGTGCCAGCAGCAATGGACTGTTAGATTACAATGAGCAGTTCTTC.

The chain recombines TRBV15 with TRBJ1-3; D is unclear. V lost 1 base, J lost 3 bases, and 7 bases lay in between. Germline V CDR1 and CDR2: LNHNV, YYDKDF (reference sequence). CDR3 length equals 14 residues. The DNA for the CDR3 is TGTGCCACCAGCAGAGCGGGAGGTGGAAACACCATATATTTT. Protein product: CATSRAGGGNTIYF.

The chain combines TRBV7-9 with TRBJ2-7; D possibly corresponds to TRBD2 (5 bases). The CDR3 covers 14 residues. Germline V CDR1 and CDR2: SEHNR, FQNEAQ (reference sequence). The ends were cut back, 11 bases at V and 2 bases at J, with 19 bases in the middle. The DNA for the CDR3 is TGTGCCGGAGGTCACGACACCCCCCCCTACGAGCAGTACTTC. Its translation: CAGGHDTPPYEQYF.

The genes are TRBV7-2 and TRBJ2-4; D is perhaps TRBD1 (5 bases). From germline, CDR1 is SGHTA and CDR2 FQGNSA. This CDR3 has 16 amino acids. The V gene lost 1 base and the J gene lost 0 bases, with 10 bases spanning the gap. This CDR3 reads CASSLGQRLAKNIQYF. CDR3 bases: TGTGCCAGCAGCTTAGGACAGCGATTAGCCAAAAACATTCAGTACTTC.

V gene TRBV2 combines with J gene TRBJ2-1; possible D gene TRBD2, 5 bases. Trimming left V 7 bases short and J 10 bases short, with 11 bases between. This CDR3 is 11 amino acids long. From germline, CDR1 is SNHLY and CDR2 FYNNEI. CDR3 coding DNA: TGTGCCAGCACGGTAGCGCGGGAGCAGTTCTTC. Translating it yields CASTVAREQFF. Based on the CDR3 plus reference TRBV2 and TRBJ2-1, the full variable domain is EPEVTQTPSHQVTQMGQEVILRCVPISNHLYFYWYRQILGQKVEFLVSFYNNEISEKSEIFDDQFSVERPDGSNFTLKIRSTKLEDSAMYFCASTVAREQFFGPGTRLTVL.

The chain uses TRBV2 and TRBJ2-7, with 8 positions matching TRBD2. Per germline, CDR1 SNHLY and CDR2 FYNNEI. V lost 3 bases, J lost 3 bases, and 10 bases stayed unmatched. The CDR3 loop spans 16 amino acids. CDR3 nucleotide sequence: TGTGCCAGCAGTGACCCAATTAGCGGGACGGACTACGAGCAGTACTTC. Amino acid sequence: CASSDPISGTDYEQYF.

The genes are TRBV19 and TRBJ1-6; a weak D match, TRBD1 (6 bases). V lost 4 bases and J lost 10, with 17 bases in between. Germline assignment: CDR1 LNHDA and CDR2 SQIVND (reference sequence). This CDR3 is built from 15 residues. The CDR3 is CASSRDDRTGSPLHF. CDR3 nucleotide sequence: TGTGCCAGTAGTAGGGACGACAGGACGGGATCACCCCTCCACTTT.

The rearrangement links TRBV25-1 to TRBJ1-2; 11 nucleotides agree with TRBD1. The CDR3 has 16 amino acids. In germline, CDR1 is MGHDK, CDR2 SYGVNS. The J segment lost 3 bases and the V segment lost 2 bases, leaving 5 bases of the junction unmatched. The CDR3 reads CASSETRTGGYYGYTF. CDR3 DNA: TGTGCCAGCAGTGAAACCAGGACAGGGGGCTACTATGGCTACACCTTC.

The chain links TRBV5-6 to TRBJ2-5; 8 nucleotides agree with TRBD2. This CDR3 comprises 16 residues. The V segment lost 4 bases and the J segment 2 bases; nucleotides outside the gene matches: 10. Germline CDR1 is SGHDT and CDR2 is YYEEEE. CDR3 coding DNA: TGTGCCAGCAGCGATTTTGGCGGGGGGACACAAGAGACCCAGTACTTC. It encodes CASSDFGGGTQETQYF.

This clone has a handful of counts. V is TRBV30 and J is TRBJ2-3; D perhaps matches TRBD2 (5 bases). Germline assignment: CDR1 GTSNPN and CDR2 SVGIG (reference sequence). Deletions cut 4 bases from V and 9 bases from J, with 14 bases between. The CDR3 runs to 12 residues. The CDR3 DNA follows: TGTGCCTGGACAAGGTCATCGGGAACGCAGTATTTT. Amino acids: CAWTRSSGTQYF.

V gene TRBV30 combines with J gene TRBJ1-2, with D tentatively TRBD1 (5 bases). Germline V lookup: CDR1 GTSNPN, CDR2 SVGIG (reference sequence). Trimming left V 0 bases short and J 2 bases short, with 7 bases between. This CDR3 spans 13 amino acids. DNA of the CDR3: TGTGCCTGGAGTGTAGGACACAACTATGGCTACACCTTC. It specifies CAWSVGHNYGYTF.

V is TRBV9 and J is TRBJ2-4, with TRBD1 matching over 7 bases. The junction had 11 bases not matched to a gene; V was cut back by 5 bases and J by 6 bases. CDR3 size: 15 residues. The germline CDR1 and CDR2 sequences are SGDLS and YYNGEE. CDR3 nucleotide sequence: TGTGCCAGCAGAGTCAGACAGGGCTTTGGAAACATTCAGTACTTC. Translating gives CASRVRQGFGNIQYF.